This TCR beta chain is from a study of cytomegalovirus exposure and HLA in healthy donors. Regarding the study as a whole: Generally TCR sequences proved uncommon, though certain public TCRs appeared in numerous donors.

This CDR3 spans 14 amino acids. Trimming removed 7 bases from V and 2 bases from J, with 11 bases in between. CDR1 is SEHNR, CDR2 FQNEAQ, per germline (reference sequence). Produced via immunoSEQ multiplex PCR; TCRdb's table is partial and in-frame only. The sample carries about 240,000 clones, approximately 83% recorded once. Regarding this clone: The target antigen is unknown.

Source material: PBMCs. This TCR came from a woman in her 30s in good health and CMV-seropositive. V and J are TRBV7-9 and TRBJ2-2; possible D gene TRBD2, 6 bases. CDR3 nucleotides: TGTGCCAGCATCCGGGACTTCAACACCGGGGAGCTGTTTTTT. Translation: CASIRDFNTGELFF.